Each of the 18 T cell receptor beta chains below was sequenced from the same sample in a study of regulatory T cells in long-lasting Graves disease. Sample time point: persistent/refractory GD, antithyroid drugs over 5 years with positive TRAb. Following extraction of RNA from PBMCs, that RNA was used to make the TCR library. Building the TCR beta libraries relied on iRepertoire HTBI primers, and CDR3 regions underwent Arm-PCR. TCRdb re-analysed the multiplex PCR reads in MiXCR, keeping a single row per CDR3 protein. The repertoire holds roughly 700,000 distinct CDR3 sequences, with about 30% as singletons. The source was peripheral blood mononuclear cells (PBMCs), collected when the disease was refractory, from a patient treated with antithyroid drugs. The source is a female donor with Graves disease.

CDR3 in DNA: TGTGCCATCAAGAAAGGGGGTTTTCAAAATAACACTGAAGCTTTCTTT. Its translation: CAIKKGGFQNNTEAFF. The V gene is TRBV10-3, the J gene TRBJ1-1; tentative D call: TRBD1 (6 bases). The CDR3 runs to 16 residues. V was trimmed by 7 bases and J by 2 bases, leaving 20 bases between them. Germline loops: CDR1 ENHRY, CDR2 SYGVKD.

Of note for this clonotype: A much more abundant neighbour one base away suggests this may be a read error. The V and J genes are TRBV28 and TRBJ2-2; TRBD1 matches 7 bases. This CDR3 contains 18 residues. The germline CDR1 and CDR2 sequences are MDHEN and SYDVKM. V dropped 3 bases and J dropped 1; count of bases not matched to a gene: 11. The CDR3 DNA reads TGTGCCAGCAGTTTTTTTACGATGACAGGGAGGAACACCGGGGAGCTGTTTTTT. Translating gives CASSFFTMTGRNTGELFF.

The V call is TRBV6-5, the J call TRBJ1-1; D remains ambiguous. Trimming removed 2 bases at V and 2 bases at J, with 15 bases between. The CDR3 is made up of 16 amino acids. CDR1 and CDR2 from the germline V gene are MNHEY and SVGAGI. CDR3 sequence reads: CASSYSEGYGNTEAFF. The DNA for the CDR3 is TGTGCCAGCAGTTACAGCGAAGGGTACGGAAACACTGAAGCTTTCTTT.

This chain joins TRBV9 and TRBJ2-6; D is perhaps TRBD2 (6 bases). The CDR3 extends over 18 amino acids. The germline V gene encodes CDR1 SGDLS and CDR2 YYNGEE. The V gene lost 3 bases and the J gene lost 1 base, with 17 bases spanning the gap. In nucleotides, the CDR3 is TGTGCCAGCAGCGCAAGCGGGCCGAAAAGATCTGGGGCCAACGTCCTGACTTTC. Its translation is CASSASGPKRSGANVLTF.

CDR3 loop: CASSTRQGRNTEAFF. The CDR3 nucleotides read TGTGCCAGTAGTACGCGGCAAGGGCGGAACACTGAAGCTTTCTTT. The chain combines TRBV19 with TRBJ1-1; D remains unclear. Trimming took 4 bases from V and 1 from J, leaving 13 bases between them. Germline loops: CDR1 LNHDA, CDR2 SQIVND (reference sequence). This CDR3 contains 15 residues.

This chain connects TRBV27 to TRBJ2-7; 7 bases are shared with TRBD1. The CDR3 has 15 residues. CDR1 and CDR2 (germline): MNHEY, SMNVEV (reference sequence). Unmatched junction bases numbered 6, after V lost 2 bases and J lost 2 bases. The CDR3 loop reads CASSLGPDRPYEQYF. Written as DNA, the CDR3 is TGTGCCAGCAGTTTAGGGCCGGACAGGCCCTACGAGCAGTACTTC.

A few counts support this clonotype. This sequence joins TRBV20-1 and TRBJ1-2; weak D call: TRBD1 (6 bases). The CDR3 covers 11 residues. Germline V gene sequence: CDR1 DFQATT, CDR2 SNEGSKA (reference sequence). Trimming took off 4 bases at V and 6 bases at J, with 9 bases between the two ends. The CDR3 spells CSAMDRDGYTF. The CDR3 DNA follows: TGCAGTGCTATGGACAGAGATGGCTACACCTTC.

This clonotype was seen a few times. J is TRBJ2-2 and V is TRBV11-2; the match to TRBD2 covers 13 bases. The V gene end was trimmed by 2 bases and the J gene end by 8 bases; junction bases not matched to a gene: 8. Per the germline V gene, CDR1 is SGHAT and CDR2 is FQNNGV. This CDR3 spans 17 amino acids. The CDR3 DNA reads TGTGCCAGCAGCTTATCTCCGGGACTAGCGGGAAGGGGGGAGCTGTTTTTT. This translates into CASSLSPGLAGRGELFF.

This chain uses TRBV25-1 with TRBJ1-5; D is undetermined. Trimming removed 1 base at V and 5 bases at J, with 9 bases between. The CDR3 is 14 residues long. Looked up from germline, CDR1 is MGHDK and CDR2 is SYGVNS. For the CDR3, the DNA is TGTGCCAGCAGTGAATTTACGGTTCATCAGCCCCAGCATTTT. It translates to CASSEFTVHQPQHF.

The rearrangement uses TRBV7-9 and TRBJ1-2, with a possible D match to TRBD1 (6 bases). The CDR3 runs to 16 residues. Germline assignment: CDR1 SEHNR and CDR2 FQNEAQ (reference sequence). V lost 1 base, J lost 2 bases, and 14 bases lay in between. CDR3 sequence: CASSLVRGRGNYGYTF. For the CDR3, the DNA is TGTGCCAGCAGCTTAGTGCGAGGCAGGGGAAACTATGGCTACACCTTC.

The rearrangement uses TRBV29-1 and TRBJ2-7; 14 bases agree with TRBD2. Trimming cost V 6 bases and J 2 bases; bases outside gene matches: 6. The CDR3 spans 15 residues. The germline CDR1 and CDR2 sequences are SQVTM and ANQGSEA. The CDR3 DNA sequence: TGCAGCGTCCAGGGACTAGCGGGAGTGGCCTACGAGCAGTACTTC. Amino acid sequence: CSVQGLAGVAYEQYF.

Remarks on this clonotype: A much larger clone differs by one base, so this may be a read error. The genes are TRBV6-1 and TRBJ1-6; 7 bases align to TRBD1. This CDR3 has 15 amino acids. Losses at the gene ends were 8 bases for V and 5 bases for J; bases not matched to a gene: 9. Germline assignment: CDR1 MNHNS and CDR2 SASEGT. The CDR3 loop reads CASGNGQANNSPLHF. In DNA, the CDR3 is TGTGCCAGCGGTAACGGACAGGCCAATAATTCACCCCTCCACTTT.

Concerning this clonotype: The CDR3 end shows no conserved phenylalanine or tryptophan, and so a read error is likely. The chain links TRBV20-1 to TRBJ2-4; D not certain. Germline-derived CDR1 and CDR2 are DFQATT and SNEGSKA (reference sequence). CDR3 size: 15 residues. Trimming left V 6 bases short and J 0 bases short, with 15 bases between. As DNA, the CDR3 is TGCAGTGCCGCACGGTCCATCCTAGCCAAAAACATTCAGTACCTC. This sequence encodes CSAARSILAKNIQYL.

This clonotype was seen more than once but under ten times. V gene TRBV7-3 combines with J gene TRBJ2-2; maybe TRBD1 (5 bases). Trimming stripped 0 bases from V and 1 base from J, with 9 bases between. Germline V gives CDR1 SGHTA, CDR2 FQGTGA. CDR3 size: 16 residues. The CDR3 region is CASSLTLTGNTGELFF. The CDR3 coding sequence is TGTGCCAGCAGCTTAACTTTAACAGGGAACACCGGGGAGCTGTTTTTT.

CDR3 amino acids: CATGDSVDTEAFF. The CDR3 DNA is TGTGCCACCGGGGACAGTGTGGACACTGAAGCTTTCTTT. This chain connects TRBV10-3 to TRBJ1-1; 7 bases map to TRBD1. V lost 10 bases, J lost 3 bases, and 8 bases stayed unmatched. The CDR3 totals 13 residues. The germline V gene encodes CDR1 ENHRY and CDR2 SYGVKD.

At least ten counts were recorded for this clonotype. This sequence joins TRBV6-9 and TRBJ2-5, with TRBD1 matching 8 bases. CDR1 and CDR2 (germline): MNHGY, SVAAGI. The CDR3 runs 14 residues. With 0 bases clipped from V and 4 bases from J, the junction kept 1 base outside the gene matches. The CDR3 DNA follows: TGTGCCAGCAGTTATTCCAGGGGGCTAGAGACCCAGTACTTC. It codes for CASSYSRGLETQYF.

This clonotype was found many times. The V gene is TRBV6-5, the J gene TRBJ2-7; 10 bases agree with TRBD1. Germline V gene lookup returns CDR1 MNHEY and CDR2 SVGAGI. V dropped 2 bases and J dropped 0; count of bases not matched to a gene: 1. This CDR3 has 15 residues. DNA for the CDR3: TGTGCCAGCAGTTACGGACAGGGGGTCTCCTACGAGCAGTACTTC. Residues: CASSYGQGVSYEQYF.

The chain is built from TRBV20-1 and TRBJ2-7; maybe TRBD2 (7 bases). CDR1 and CDR2 from the germline V gene are DFQATT and SNEGSKA (reference sequence). CDR3 length equals 15 residues. V was clipped by 6 bases and J by 6 bases, with 24 bases between them. CDR3 DNA sequence: TGCAGTGCCCATCTTCGGGGGGCGGCTTGGTTCGAGCAGTACTTC. Translation gives CSAHLRGAAWFEQYF.